This is a list of T cell receptor beta chains from one sample in a study of Ad26.COV2.S vaccination and SARS-CoV-2 variants. Measured with immunoSEQ multiplex PCR; TCRdb has only the in-frame clones, and not every one. The repertoire holds about 680,000 clones, with around 92% as singletons. The source was peripheral blood, collected in a trial of Ad26.COV2.S vaccine versus placebo. These receptors were collected from a person aged 18-60 years who received the Ad26.COV2.S COVID-19 vaccine or a placebo. CDR3s include the opening cysteine and the closing phenylalanine or tryptophan. The D gene is left open where the match is weak. Clone size is shown for a subset of rows, as once, few, many or a class of expanded clone.

v_call	cdr3_length	d_call	clone_size	j_call	cdr3_aa	cdr3_nt
TRBV16	12	NA	NA	TRBJ2-7	CASSQSIYEQYF	TGTGCCAGCAGCCAATCGATCTACGAGCAGTACTTC
TRBV7-9	12	NA	NA	TRBJ2-7	CASSPSLYEQYF	TGTGCCAGCAGCCCCTCCCTCTACGAGCAGTACTTC
TRBV25-1	14	NA	NA	TRBJ2-5	CASSERHLQETQYF	TGTGCCAGCAGTGAACGACACCTCCAAGAGACCCAGTACTTC
TRBV19	16	TRBD2	NA	TRBJ2-3	CASSIPGGPSTDTQYF	TGTGCCAGTAGTATCCCGGGAGGCCCTAGCACAGATACGCAGTATTTT
TRBV7-9	13	NA	NA	TRBJ2-1	CASSLGTDNEQFF	TGTGCCAGCAGCTTAGGCACCGACAATGAGCAGTTCTTC
TRBV30	12	NA	NA	TRBJ1-2	CAWRGGPYGYTF	TGTGCCTGGAGAGGGGGTCCGTATGGCTACACCTTC
TRBV9	13	NA	NA	TRBJ1-3	CASSGGLGNTIYF	TGTGCCAGCAGCGGGGGACTTGGAAACACCATATATTTT
TRBV4-2	13	NA	NA	TRBJ2-1	CASSQGDPTEQFF	TGTGCCAGCAGCCAAGGCGACCCGACTGAGCAGTTCTTC
TRBV6-1	18	NA	once	TRBJ2-3	CASSESKYRGMSEDTQYF	TGTGCCAGCAGTGAATCCAAATATAGGGGAATGAGTGAGGATACGCAGTATTTT
TRBV24-1	13	NA	NA	TRBJ2-5	CATSDNKLETQYF	TGTGCCACCAGTGATAATAAACTAGAGACCCAGTACTTC
TRBV5-4	17	TRBD2	few	TRBJ2-7	CASSWASGSVPSYEQYF	TGTGCCAGCAGCTGGGCTAGCGGGAGCGTACCGTCCTACGAGCAGTACTTC
TRBV13	15	TRBD2	once	TRBJ2-3	CASSPRGGSTDTQYF	TGTGCCAGCAGCCCACGGGGGGGGAGCACAGATACGCAGTATTTT
TRBV5-4	14	NA	NA	TRBJ1-4	CASSLTRQPEKLFF	TGTGCCAGCAGCTTGACCCGACAGCCAGAAAAACTGTTTTTT
TRBV25-1	12	NA	NA	TRBJ1-6	CASSSFNSPLHF	TGTGCCAGCAGTTCCTTTAATTCACCCCTCCACTTT
TRBV3-1/TRBV3-2	13	TRBD2	NA	TRBJ2-5	CASKLAVQETQYF	TGTGCCAGCAAACTAGCGGTCCAAGAGACCCAGTACTTC
TRBV5-6	16	NA	NA	TRBJ2-1	CASSLQGFRTYNEQFF	TGTGCCAGCAGCTTGCAGGGGTTCCGGACCTACAATGAGCAGTTCTTC
TRBV6-5	16	NA	NA	TRBJ1-1	CASSYSTGFGNTEAFF	TGTGCCAGCAGTTACAGTACCGGATTTGGGAACACTGAAGCTTTCTTT
TRBV5-1	13	NA	NA	TRBJ2-1	CASSLVGYNEQFF	TGCGCCAGCAGCTTGGTGGGGTACAATGAGCAGTTCTTC
TRBV29-1	13	TRBD1	NA	TRBJ2-2	CSVAKGAAGELFF	TGCAGCGTTGCCAAGGGGGCGGCCGGGGAGCTGTTTTTT
TRBV2	15	NA	NA	TRBJ2-2	CASSEEVAGTGELFF	TGTGCCAGCAGTGAAGAGGTAGCAGGCACCGGGGAGCTGTTTTTT
TRBV6-5	14	NA	NA	TRBJ1-2	CASSPEPIHYGYTF	TGTGCCAGCTCCCCCGAACCAATCCACTATGGCTACACCTTC
TRBV19	17	NA	NA	TRBJ2-7	CASSIALVGASLYEQYF	TGTGCCAGTAGTATAGCCCTGGTAGGAGCAAGCCTCTACGAGCAGTACTTC
TRBV12-5	13	NA	once	TRBJ1-1	CASGLWSGAEAFF	TGTGCTAGTGGTCTTTGGTCCGGCGCTGAAGCTTTCTTT
TRBV15	14	NA	NA	TRBJ1-1	CATSRRGMNTEAFF	TGTGCCACCAGCAGGAGGGGGATGAACACTGAAGCTTTCTTT
TRBV7-2	14	NA	NA	TRBJ2-7	CASSLGGTLYEQYF	TGTGCCAGCAGCTTAGGGGGGACTCTCTACGAGCAGTACTTC
TRBV6-2/TRBV6-3	17	NA	NA	TRBJ1-1	CASSYSSTGSFRTEAFF	TGTGCCAGCAGTTACTCGAGTACGGGAAGTTTCAGGACTGAAGCTTTCTTT
TRBV5-1	14	NA	once	TRBJ2-5	CASSLFGSQETQYF	TGCGCCAGCAGCTTGTTTGGGAGCCAAGAGACCCAGTACTTC
TRBV4-3	14	NA	NA	TRBJ1-1	CASSQALGDTEAFF	TGCGCCAGCAGCCAAGCTTTGGGGGATACTGAAGCTTTCTTT
TRBV6-6	14	NA	NA	TRBJ1-4	CASSDTGRLEKLFF	TGTGCCAGCAGTGACACCGGGAGACTCGAAAAACTGTTTTTT
TRBV5-1	19	NA	NA	TRBJ2-2	CASSSPLAAGSVNTGELFF	TGCGCCAGCAGCTCTCCCCTTGCAGCGGGTTCTGTGAACACCGGGGAGCTGTTTTTT
TRBV9	16	NA	NA	TRBJ2-7	CASSPRGAKLNYEQYF	TGTGCCAGCAGCCCGAGAGGGGCGAAGCTAAACTACGAGCAGTACTTC
TRBV5-1	19	NA	NA	TRBJ1-4	CASSLGPRGSDTTNEKLFF	TGCGCCAGCAGCTTGGGTCCCAGGGGTTCCGATACAACAAATGAAAAACTGTTTTTT
TRBV30	13	TRBD1	NA	TRBJ2-7	CAWGGQGFYEQYF	TGTGCCTGGGGGGGACAGGGTTTCTACGAGCAGTACTTC
TRBV7-9	14	TRBD1	NA	TRBJ1-2	CASSKRTGLPGSTF	TGTGCCAGCAGCAAGAGGACAGGGCTTCCGGGAAGCACCTTC
TRBV19	17	TRBD2	NA	TRBJ2-1	CASSIGFSGGAFYEQFF	TGTGCCAGTAGTATAGGTTTTAGCGGGGGGGCCTTTTATGAGCAGTTCTTC
TRBV15	15	NA	NA	TRBJ2-2	CATSRDRQNTGELFF	TGTGCCACCAGCAGAGATCGCCAGAACACCGGGGAGCTGTTTTTT